This entry describes one T cell receptor (beta chain). The data were produced by immunoSEQ multiplex PCR, yet TCRdb's version contains in-frame clones alone and is incomplete. The sample lists around 15,000 clones, over 70% occurring once. This sample is drawn from a study of blood T cell repertoires in COVID-19. In germline, CDR1 is KGHSH, CDR2 LQKENI. The V gene lost 6 bases and the J gene lost 6 bases, with 18 bases spanning the gap. This CDR3 has 14 residues. The source is a woman aged 70-85 years with active COVID-19. The V gene is TRBV18, the J gene TRBJ2-7; D call uncertain. The sample consisted of peripheral blood. The CDR3 bases are TGTGCCAGCTCCTCAGGTCGAAGCCCTGCCGAGCAGTACTTC. It codes for CASSSGRSPAEQYF. Filled out from reference TRBV18 and TRBJ2-7, the complete variable domain reads NAGVMQNPRHLVRRRGQEARLRCSPMKGHSHVYWYRQLPEEGLKFMVYLQKENIIDESGMPKERFSAEFPKEGPSILRIQQVVRGDSAAYFCASSSGRSPAEQYFGPGTRLTVT.